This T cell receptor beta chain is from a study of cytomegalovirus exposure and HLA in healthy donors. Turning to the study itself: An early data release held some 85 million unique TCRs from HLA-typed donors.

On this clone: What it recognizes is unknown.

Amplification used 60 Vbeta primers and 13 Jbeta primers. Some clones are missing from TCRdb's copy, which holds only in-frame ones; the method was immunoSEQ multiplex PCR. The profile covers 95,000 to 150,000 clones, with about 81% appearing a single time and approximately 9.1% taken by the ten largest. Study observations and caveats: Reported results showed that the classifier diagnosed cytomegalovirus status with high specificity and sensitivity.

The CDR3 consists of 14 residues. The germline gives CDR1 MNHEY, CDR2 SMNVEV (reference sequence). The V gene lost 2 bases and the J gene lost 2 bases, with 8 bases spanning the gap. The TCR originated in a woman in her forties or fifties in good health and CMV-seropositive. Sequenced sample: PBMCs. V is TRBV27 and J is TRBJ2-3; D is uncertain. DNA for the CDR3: TGTGCCAGCAGTTTAAGAGTAACCACAGATACGCAGTATTTT. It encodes CASSLRVTTDTQYF.